This TCR beta chain was observed in a study of low-dose radiotherapy and immunotherapy resistance in tumors (dated by TCRdb to 2021 to 2024). With regard to the full study: In Cohort 1, 0.5 Gy per fraction was delivered every 2 weeks, and a total PTV dose of 6.5 Gy was prescribed. Cohort 2 received 1 Gy per fraction every two weeks, with a total of 13 Gy over 26 weeks. Nivolumab was administered intravenously as a 240 mg flat dose every two weeks, and ipilimumab was administered intravenously at 1 mg/kg every six weeks. Cyclophosphamide 200 mg/m2 was given intravenously every two weeks, one day before each radiation and immunotherapy administration. Starting on cycle 1 day 1, patients took 300 mg of aspirin by mouth once a day for four cycles. Trial participants were not randomized into treatment groups. Eight patients were included in the translational analysis, namely three from the first dose cohort plus the first five from the second dose cohort.

Donors were enrolled in RACIN, a single-arm phase I dose-escalation trial combining nivolumab, ipilimumab, aspirin, low-dose cyclophosphamide and low-dose radiotherapy. To be eligible, a patient needed to have an advanced solid tumor that was TIL-negative. Notes on this clonotype: Its recognized antigen is unknown. Per-base qualities were not stored, and no clone one base away is much larger.

Trimming takes 5 bases off V and 0 bases off J; junction bases not matched to a gene: 4. Looking up the germline V gene yields CDR1 MNHNS and CDR2 SASEGT. The CDR3 runs 14 amino acids, cysteine and phenylalanine included. Only the CDR3 part of the read is kept: 42 bases, read in frame from the first base. Superscript III and a set of TRAV- and TRBV-specific primers were used to synthesize first-strand cDNA, so that both TCRalpha and TCRbeta chains were covered. An approximately 20-cycle PCR with Phusion amplified the TCRs, pairing a constant-region primer with the adapter that was attached to the V primers. The isolated mRNA was amplified using the MessageAmp II aRNA Amplification Kit, with in vitro transcription performed for around 16 hours at 37 degrees C. The Dynabeads mRNA DIRECT Purification Kit was used to isolate mRNA for TCR sequencing. A second approximately 23-cycle Phusion PCR added indexed Illumina adapters, and products were purified with AMPure XP beads. For the original study's pipeline: Using custom Perl scripts, TCR sequences encoding the same protein were pooled, out-of-frame sequences were removed, and the abundance of each clonotype was computed. Any TCR sequence supported by only a single read was excluded from analysis. Among the metrics used to describe the repertoires were Shannon entropy, Gini index, clonality, richness, and the frequency of TCRs shared between repertoires. TCRdb reprocessing: public reads trimmed at Q25 with fastp, clones called with MiXCR, in-frame beta chains kept. Every CDR3 protein is listed once, alongside the most common genes and DNA of its rows. The V and J calls shown here were made by TCRdb, not taken from the authors' results. The sample table lists 8,500 to 9,500 distinct CDR3 sequences, approximately 70% of them with a count of one. The ten top clones hold 6.5% to 8.5% of the sample.

This sequence originates from a human donor with advanced metastatic prostate, ovarian, gallbladder or colorectal cancer (not recorded which). This table probably holds off-target reads from a library built for another chain. The V gene is TRBV6-1 and the J gene is TRBJ2-7; 7 central nucleotides agree with TRBD2. The DNA is TGTGCCAGCAGTCCACTAGCGAGCTCCTACGAGCAGTACTTC. Translation gives CASSPLASSYEQYF.